This TCR beta chain was sequenced in a study of OX40 agonist ivuxolimab in advanced cancers. The CDR3 contains 19 residues. The germline gives CDR1 MDHEN, CDR2 SYDVKM. V shed 2 bases and J shed 2 bases, with 19 bases lying between them. Generated by immunoSEQ multiplex PCR, the TCRdb table keeps only in-frame clones and is missing some. This sample has fewer than 20,000 clones; roughly 84% occur once, and the top ten carry 35% to 55%. The source was CD4+ or CD8+ T cells sorted from blood, collected in a trial of the OX40 agonist ivuxolimab. This rearrangement joins TRBV28 to TRBJ1-6; D perhaps matches TRBD1 (6 bases). The clonotype was recovered from an adult with an advanced solid tumor such as melanoma, head and neck, liver or kidney cancer. The CDR3 region is CASSLPTVQGGPYNSPLHF. The CDR3 coding sequence is TGTGCCAGCAGTTTACCAACCGTACAGGGAGGCCCCTATAATTCACCCCTCCACTTT.